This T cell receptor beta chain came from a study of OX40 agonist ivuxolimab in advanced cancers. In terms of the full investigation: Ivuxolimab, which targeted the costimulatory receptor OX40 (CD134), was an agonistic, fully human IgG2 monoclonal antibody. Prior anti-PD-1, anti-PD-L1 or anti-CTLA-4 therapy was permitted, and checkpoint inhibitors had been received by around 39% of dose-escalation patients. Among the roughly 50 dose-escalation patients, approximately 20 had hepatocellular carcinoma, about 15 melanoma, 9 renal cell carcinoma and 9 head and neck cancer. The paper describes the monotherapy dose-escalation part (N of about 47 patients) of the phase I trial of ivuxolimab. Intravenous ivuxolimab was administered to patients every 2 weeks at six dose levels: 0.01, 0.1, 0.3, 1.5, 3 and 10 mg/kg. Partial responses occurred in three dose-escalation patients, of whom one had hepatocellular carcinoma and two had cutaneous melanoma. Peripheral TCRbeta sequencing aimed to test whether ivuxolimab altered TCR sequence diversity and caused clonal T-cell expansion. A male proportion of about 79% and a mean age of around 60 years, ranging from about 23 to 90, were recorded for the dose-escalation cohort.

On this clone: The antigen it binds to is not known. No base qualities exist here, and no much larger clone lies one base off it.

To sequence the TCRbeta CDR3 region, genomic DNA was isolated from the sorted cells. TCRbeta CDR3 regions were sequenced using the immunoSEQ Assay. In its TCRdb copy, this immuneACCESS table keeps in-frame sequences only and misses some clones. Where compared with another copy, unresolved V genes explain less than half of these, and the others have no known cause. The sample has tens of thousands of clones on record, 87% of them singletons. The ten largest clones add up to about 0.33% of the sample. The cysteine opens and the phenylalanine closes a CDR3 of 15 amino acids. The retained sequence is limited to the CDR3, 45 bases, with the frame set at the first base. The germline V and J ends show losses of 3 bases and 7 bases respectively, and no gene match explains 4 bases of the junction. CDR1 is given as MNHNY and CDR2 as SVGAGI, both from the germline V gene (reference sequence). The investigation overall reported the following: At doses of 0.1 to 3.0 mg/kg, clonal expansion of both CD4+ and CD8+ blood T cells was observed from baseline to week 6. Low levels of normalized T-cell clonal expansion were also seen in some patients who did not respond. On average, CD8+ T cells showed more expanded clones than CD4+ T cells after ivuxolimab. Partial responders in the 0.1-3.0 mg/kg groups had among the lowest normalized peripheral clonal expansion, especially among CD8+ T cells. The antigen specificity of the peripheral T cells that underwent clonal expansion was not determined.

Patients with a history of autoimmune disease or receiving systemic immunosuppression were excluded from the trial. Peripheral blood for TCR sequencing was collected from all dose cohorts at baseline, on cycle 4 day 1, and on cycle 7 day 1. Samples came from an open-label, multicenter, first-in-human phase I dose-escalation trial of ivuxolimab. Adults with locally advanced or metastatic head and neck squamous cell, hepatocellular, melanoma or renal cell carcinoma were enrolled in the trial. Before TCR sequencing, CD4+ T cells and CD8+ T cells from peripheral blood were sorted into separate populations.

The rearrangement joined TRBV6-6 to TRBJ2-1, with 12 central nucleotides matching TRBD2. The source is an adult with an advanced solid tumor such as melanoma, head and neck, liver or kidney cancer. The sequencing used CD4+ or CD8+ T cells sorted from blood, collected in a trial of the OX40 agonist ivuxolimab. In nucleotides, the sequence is TGTGCCAGCAGTTATCCCGGACTAGCGGGGAATGAGCAGTTCTTC. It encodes CASSYPGLAGNEQFF.